Below, 13 T cell receptor beta chains from the same sample are listed, as sequenced in a study of CD8 T cells in ankylosing spondylitis. Study results and caveats: A motif in TCR beta, a set of several highly homologous variants, appeared characteristic of ankylosing spondylitis blood.

Each CDR3 protein gets one entry after TCRdb re-called the 5' RACE reads with MiXCR. The repertoire holds approximately 500,000 distinct CDR3 sequences, roughly 12% seen once, with almost 7% in the top ten. Their antigens are not known. What was sequenced was blood, either unsorted or a sorted T cell fraction (not recorded which). Receptor source: a male donor with ankylosing spondylitis.

The table lists this clonotype with a few counts. This chain uses TRBV15 with TRBJ1-5, with unresolved D. V lost 0 bases to trimming and J lost 2 bases, with 11 bases between them. Germline CDR1 is LNHNV and CDR2 is YYDKDF (reference sequence). The CDR3 length is 16 residues. CDR3 nucleotide sequence: TGTGCCACCAGCAGAGACGGGCAGTTTGGCAATCAGCCCCAGCATTTT. Protein: CATSRDGQFGNQPQHF.

This clonotype was counted only a few times. The genes are TRBV5-1 and TRBJ2-3; the match to TRBD1 covers 7 bases. CDR1 is SGHRS and CDR2 is YFSETQ in the germline V gene. The CDR3 consists of 17 residues. The J segment lost 0 bases and the V segment lost 3 bases, leaving 10 bases of the junction unmatched. CDR3 residues: CASSYSPRDRSTDTQYF. The CDR3 DNA sequence: TGCGCCAGCAGCTATTCCCCCCGGGACAGAAGCACAGATACGCAGTATTTT.

This clonotype has just a few counts. This CDR3 fails to terminate in the conserved phenylalanine or tryptophan, so it likely reflects a read error. This chain links TRBV6-6 with TRBJ2-7; no clear D gene. This CDR3 is built from 13 residues. Germline CDR1 is MNHNY and CDR2 is SVGAGI (reference sequence). CDR3 in DNA: TGCGCCAGCAGTTACTCGTACAAGAACGAGCAGTACCTC. It translates to CASSYSYKNEQYL.

The chain couples TRBV20-1 to TRBJ2-5; TRBD2 might be the D (5 bases). The CDR3 runs 13 residues. From germline, CDR1 is DFQATT and CDR2 SNEGSKA (reference sequence). Trimming left V 5 bases short and J 4 bases short, with 14 bases between. The CDR3 protein is CSASTRVGETQYF. The CDR3 nucleotides read TGCAGTGCTTCGACGCGGGTCGGAGAGACCCAGTACTTC.

This clonotype occurred a few times. V is TRBV7-9 and J is TRBJ2-2; TRBD1 matches 10 bases. Germline loops: CDR1 SEHNR, CDR2 FQNEAQ (reference sequence). The CDR3 runs 17 residues. Trimming at V came to 5 bases and at J to 0 bases, leaving 6 bases not matched to a gene. The CDR3 sequence: CASSPRQGAANTGELFF. The DNA of the CDR3 is TGTGCCAGCAGCCCACGACAGGGGGCGGCGAACACCGGGGAGCTGTTTTTT. The whole variable domain, filled in from reference TRBV7-9 and TRBJ2-2, reads DTGVSQNPRHKITKRGQNVTFRCDPISEHNRLYWYRQTLGQGPEFLTYFQNEAQLEKSRLLSDRFSAERPKGSFSTLEIQRTEQGDSAMYLCASSPRQGAANTGELFFGEGSRLTVL.

The J gene is TRBJ1-2, the V gene TRBV6-5; D might be TRBD1 (6 bases). V gave up 2 bases and J gave up 5 bases, with 12 bases separating them. CDR3 length: 14 residues. Germline V lookup: CDR1 MNHEY, CDR2 SVGAGI. Here the CDR3 reads CASSYAGQGYGYTF. In DNA form, the CDR3 reads TGTGCCAGCAGTTACGCGGGGCAGGGGTATGGCTACACCTTC.

This chain uses TRBV27 with TRBJ2-3; D not resolved. This CDR3 is 13 amino acids long. Germline CDR1 reads MNHEY; CDR2 reads SMNVEV (reference sequence). V dropped 2 bases and J dropped 6 bases, with 9 bases sitting between them. CDR3 in DNA: TGTGCCAGCAGTTTAGCTTACTTGGATACGCAGTATTTT. Its translation is CASSLAYLDTQYF.

The CDR3 spells CSARDSTGNYGYTF. The CDR3 DNA follows: TGCAGTGCTAGAGACTCGACAGGGAACTATGGCTACACCTTC. The chain joins TRBV20-1 to TRBJ1-2; TRBD1 aligns across 7 bases. V lost 0 bases, J lost 2 bases, and 3 bases stayed unmatched. Germline loops: CDR1 DFQATT, CDR2 SNEGSKA (reference sequence). This CDR3 contains 14 residues.

V is TRBV7-9 and J is TRBJ2-3; D is uncertain. Deletions cut 5 bases from V and 5 bases from J, with 20 bases between. Looked up from germline, CDR1 is SEHNR and CDR2 is FQNEAQ (reference sequence). The CDR3 length is 16 residues. The CDR3 bases are TGTGCCAGCAGCCAGTTGGTGCGGCAGGTATTAGATACGCAGTATTTT. This codes for CASSQLVRQVLDTQYF.

In its sample, this clonotype was seen a few times. The J gene is TRBJ2-1, the V gene TRBV24-1, with 8 bases matching TRBD2. Germline V gives CDR1 KGHDR, CDR2 SFDVKD. The V gene end was trimmed by 3 bases and the J gene end by 8 bases; junction bases not matched to a gene: 8. This CDR3 contains 15 residues. This chain's CDR3 is CATSDPSGRSHEQFF. The CDR3 nucleotides read TGTGCCACCAGTGATCCCAGCGGGAGAAGCCATGAGCAGTTCTTC.

The chain links TRBV7-6 to TRBJ2-1, with 10 bases fitting TRBD2. Germline assignment: CDR1 SGHVS and CDR2 FNYEAQ. V was clipped by 4 bases and J by 8 bases; unmatched bases: 8. The CDR3 is 15 residues long. The CDR3 is CASSYVAGGAYEQFF. DNA for the CDR3: TGTGCCAGCAGCTACGTAGCGGGAGGAGCTTATGAGCAGTTCTTC.

V is TRBV3-1 and J is TRBJ2-7; unclear D gene. There are 16 residues in the CDR3. Deletions cut 0 bases from V and 3 bases from J, with 15 bases between. Germline CDR1 and CDR2: LGHDT and YNNKEL (reference sequence). The CDR3 loop reads CASSQEVVSRGYEQYV. The CDR3 coding sequence is TGTGCCAGCAGCCAAGAAGTGGTCTCGAGAGGCTACGAGCAGTACGTC.

The CDR3 reads CASSFPRDRAYEQYF. The CDR3 region has the DNA TGTGCCAGCAGCTTTCCCCGGGACAGGGCATACGAGCAGTACTTC. V is TRBV11-2 and J is TRBJ2-7; 9 nucleotides agree with TRBD1. After removal of 3 bases from V and 4 bases from J, the junction contained 7 bases not matched to a gene. The CDR3 is 15 amino acids. Germline lookup yields CDR1 SGHAT and CDR2 FQNNGV.